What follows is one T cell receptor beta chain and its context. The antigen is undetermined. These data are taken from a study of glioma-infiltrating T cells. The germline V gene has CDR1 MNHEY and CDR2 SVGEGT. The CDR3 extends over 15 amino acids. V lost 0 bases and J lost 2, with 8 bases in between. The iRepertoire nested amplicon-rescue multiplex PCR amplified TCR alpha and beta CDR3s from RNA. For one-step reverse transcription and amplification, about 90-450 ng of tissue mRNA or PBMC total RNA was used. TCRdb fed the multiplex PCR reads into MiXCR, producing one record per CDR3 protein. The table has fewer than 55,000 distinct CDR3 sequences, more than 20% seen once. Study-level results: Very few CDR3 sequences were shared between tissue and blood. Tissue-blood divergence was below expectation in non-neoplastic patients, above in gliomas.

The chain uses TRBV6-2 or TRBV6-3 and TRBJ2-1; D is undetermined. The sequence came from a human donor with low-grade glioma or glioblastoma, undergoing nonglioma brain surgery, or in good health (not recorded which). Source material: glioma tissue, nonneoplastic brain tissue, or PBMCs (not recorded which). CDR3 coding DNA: TGTGCCAGCAGTTACTCCCTTCCCACCTACAATGAGCAGTTCTTC. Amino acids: CASSYSLPTYNEQFF.